The present TCR beta chain was sequenced within a study of T-cell reconstitution after alpha-beta-depleted transplantation in children. Preparing the TCRbeta library involved the use of unique molecular identifiers. TCRdb re-called the PCR reads through MiXCR, storing one row per CDR3 protein. The sample yields approximately 500,000 distinct CDR3 sequences, about 10% seen once. Findings of the study overall: T cells produced anew were the main source of T-cell counts and diversity one year after transplant. Expanded graft clones numbering several hundred reportedly gave rise to alpha-beta T cells about two months after transplant.

This clonotype was picked up many times. Its antigen is not known. This TCR was recovered from a child aged 2 to 10 with inherited bone marrow failure, due to receive a stem cell transplant. The sequencing here drew on PBMCs, taken before TCRalphabeta/CD19-depleted stem cell transplant.

Here the CDR3 DNA reads TGTGCCAGCAGCTTAGGAGTAGGATTTCAGGGCTACGAGCAGTACTTC. Protein sequence: CASSLGVGFQGYEQYF. The chain has TRBV13 and TRBJ2-7, with D perhaps TRBD1 (5 bases). Germline lookup yields CDR1 PRHDT and CDR2 FYEKMQ (reference sequence). The CDR3 loop spans 16 amino acids. Trimming pared 0 bases from V and 3 bases from J, leaving 15 bases between.